This T cell receptor (beta chain) is from a study of cytomegalovirus exposure and HLA in healthy donors. Study-level background: Genetic ancestry analysis placed approximately 80% of the 400 or so donors that were genotyped in the Caucasian-associated cluster.

Study-wide findings and caveats: Later analysis indicated greater clonal expansion among HLA-associated TCR beta chains than among equally common other chains. Available immune exposure information covered CMV serostatus only. HLA allele associations emerged for fewer than 20,000 TCR beta sequences in a later analysis, at 0.05 false discovery rate.

This CDR3 spans 19 amino acids. Unmatched junction bases numbered 16, after V lost 8 bases and J lost 3 bases. Germline assignment: CDR1 SEHNR and CDR2 FQNEAQ (reference sequence). Vbeta (60) and Jbeta (13) primers were used in the PCR. Some clones are missing from TCRdb's copy, which holds only in-frame ones; the method was immunoSEQ multiplex PCR. The profile covers fewer than 200,000 clones, with 80% appearing a single time and 5.7% taken by the ten largest. In the case of this clone: Its antigen is unidentified.

The sequenced sample was PBMCs. The TCR sequence derives from a man in his forties in good health and CMV-seronegative. V gene TRBV7-9 combines with J gene TRBJ2-1; 13 bases line up with TRBD2. The CDR3 is CASAPPRRLAGGGYNEQFF. CDR3 DNA sequence: TGTGCCAGCGCCCCTCCCCGGCGACTAGCGGGAGGAGGCTACAATGAGCAGTTCTTC.